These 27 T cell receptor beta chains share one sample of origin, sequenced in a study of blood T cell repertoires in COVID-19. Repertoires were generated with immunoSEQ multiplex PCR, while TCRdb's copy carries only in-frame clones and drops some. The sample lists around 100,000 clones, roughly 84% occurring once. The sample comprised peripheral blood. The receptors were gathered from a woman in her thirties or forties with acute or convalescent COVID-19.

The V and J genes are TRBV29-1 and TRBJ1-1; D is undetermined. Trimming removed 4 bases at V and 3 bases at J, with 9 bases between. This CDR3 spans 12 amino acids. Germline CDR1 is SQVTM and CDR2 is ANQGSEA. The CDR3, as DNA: TGCAGCGTTGTAAGTACGGACACTGAAGCTTTCTTT. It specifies CSVVSTDTEAFF.

CDR3 bases: TGTGCCAGCAGTGAGGGTCCGACAGGGCGCTATGGCTACACCTTC. Encoded protein: CASSEGPTGRYGYTF. The chain carries TRBV6-1 and TRBJ1-2; 7 bases map to TRBD1. This CDR3 comprises 15 residues. Per the germline V gene, CDR1 is MNHNS and CDR2 is SASEGT. The ends lost 3 bases at V and 4 bases at J; junction bases unmatched: 8.

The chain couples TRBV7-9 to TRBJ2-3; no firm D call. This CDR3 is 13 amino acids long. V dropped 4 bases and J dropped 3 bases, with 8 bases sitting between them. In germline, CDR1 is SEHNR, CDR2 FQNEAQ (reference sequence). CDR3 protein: CASSSLLTDTQYF. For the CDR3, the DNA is TGTGCCAGCAGCTCGCTTCTAACAGATACGCAGTATTTT.

The CDR3 sequence: CASSLGVTEAFF. In DNA form, the CDR3 reads TGTGCCAGCAGCCTAGGGGTCACTGAAGCTTTCTTT. V is TRBV6-2 or TRBV6-3 and J is TRBJ1-1; weak D call: TRBD1 (5 bases). Trimming shortened V by 6 bases and J by 4 bases, and 9 bases separated the two germline ends. The CDR3 sequence is 12 residues long. The germline V gene has CDR1 MNHEY and CDR2 SVGEGT.

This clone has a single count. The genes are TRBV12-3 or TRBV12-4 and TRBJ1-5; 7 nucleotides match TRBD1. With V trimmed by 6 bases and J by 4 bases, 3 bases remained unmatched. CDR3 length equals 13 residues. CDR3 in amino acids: CASSRQGNQPQHF. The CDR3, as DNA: TGTGCCAGCAGCCGACAGGGTAATCAGCCCCAGCATTTT.

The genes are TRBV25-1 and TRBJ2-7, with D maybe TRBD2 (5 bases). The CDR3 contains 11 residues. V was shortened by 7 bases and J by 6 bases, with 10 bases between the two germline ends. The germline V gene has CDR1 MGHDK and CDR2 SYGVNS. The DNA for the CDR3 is TGTGCCAGCAAGATAGCGACCGAGCAGTACTTC. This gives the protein CASKIATEQYF.

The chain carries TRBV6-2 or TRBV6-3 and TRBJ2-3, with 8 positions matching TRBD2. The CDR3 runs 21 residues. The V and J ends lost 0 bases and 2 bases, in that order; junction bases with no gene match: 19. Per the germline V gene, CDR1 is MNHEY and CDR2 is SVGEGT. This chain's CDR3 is CASSYSGRGSGGYRHTDTQYF. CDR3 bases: TGTGCCAGCAGTTACTCGGGGAGGGGGAGCGGGGGTTACCGACACACAGATACGCAGTATTTT.

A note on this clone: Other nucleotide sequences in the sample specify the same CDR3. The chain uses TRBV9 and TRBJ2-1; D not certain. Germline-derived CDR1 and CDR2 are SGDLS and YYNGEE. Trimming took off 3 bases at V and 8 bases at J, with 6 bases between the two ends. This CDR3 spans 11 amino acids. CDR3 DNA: TGTGCCAGCAGCGGTCGGGATGAGCAGTTCTTC. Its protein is CASSGRDEQFF. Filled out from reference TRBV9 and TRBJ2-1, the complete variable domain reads DSGVTQTPKHLITATGQRVTLRCSPRSGDLSVYWYQQSLDQGLQFLIQYYNGEERAKGNILERFSAQQFPDLHSELNLSSLELGDSALYFCASSGRDEQFFGPGTRLTVL.

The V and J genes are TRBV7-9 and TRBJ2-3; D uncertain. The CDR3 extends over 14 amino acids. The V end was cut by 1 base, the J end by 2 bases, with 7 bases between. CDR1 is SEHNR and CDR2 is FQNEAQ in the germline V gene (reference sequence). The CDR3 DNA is TGTGCCAGCAGCTTAGGAGGAACCACAGATACGCAGTATTTT. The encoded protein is CASSLGGTTDTQYF.

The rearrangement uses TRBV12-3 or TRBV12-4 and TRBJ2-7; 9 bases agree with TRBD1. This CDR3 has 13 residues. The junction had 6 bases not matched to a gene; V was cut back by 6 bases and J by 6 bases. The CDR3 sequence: CASSYTGGGEQYF. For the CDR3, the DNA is TGTGCCAGCAGCTATACAGGGGGCGGCGAGCAGTACTTC.

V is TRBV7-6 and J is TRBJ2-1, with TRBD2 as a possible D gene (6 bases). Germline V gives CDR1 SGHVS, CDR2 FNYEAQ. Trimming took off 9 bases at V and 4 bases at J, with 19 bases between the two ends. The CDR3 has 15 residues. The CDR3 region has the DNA TGTGCCAGTGTCGGGGGTACCGGGGTGTACAATGAGCAGTTCTTC. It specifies CASVGGTGVYNEQFF.

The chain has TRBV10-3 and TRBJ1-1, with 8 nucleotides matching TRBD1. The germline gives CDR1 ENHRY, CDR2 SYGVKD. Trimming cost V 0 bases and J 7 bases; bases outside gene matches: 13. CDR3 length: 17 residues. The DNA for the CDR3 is TGTGCCATCAGTGAGTCTATGGGTTTGACAGGGGCGGGTGAAGCTTTCTTT. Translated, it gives CAISESMGLTGAGEAFF.

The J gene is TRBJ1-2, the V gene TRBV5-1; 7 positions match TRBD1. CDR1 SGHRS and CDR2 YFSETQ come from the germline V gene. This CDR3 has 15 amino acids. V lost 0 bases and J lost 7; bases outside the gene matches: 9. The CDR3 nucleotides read TGCGCCAGCAGCTTGGAAACCACAGGGGCTGGTGGCTACACCTTC. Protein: CASSLETTGAGGYTF.

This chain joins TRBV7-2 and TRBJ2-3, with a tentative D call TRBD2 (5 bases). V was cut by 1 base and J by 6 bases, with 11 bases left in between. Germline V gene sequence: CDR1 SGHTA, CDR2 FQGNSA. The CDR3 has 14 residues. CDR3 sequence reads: CASSLGTGPDTQYF. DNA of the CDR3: TGTGCCAGCAGCTTAGGGACTGGCCCCGATACGCAGTATTTT.

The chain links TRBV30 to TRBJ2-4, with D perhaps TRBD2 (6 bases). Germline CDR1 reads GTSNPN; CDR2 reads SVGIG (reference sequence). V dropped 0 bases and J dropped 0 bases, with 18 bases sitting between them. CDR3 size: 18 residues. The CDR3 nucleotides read TGTGCCTGGAGTGTACGGGGCGGCGGGGCTAGAGCCAAAAACATTCAGTACTTC. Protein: CAWSVRGGGARAKNIQYF.

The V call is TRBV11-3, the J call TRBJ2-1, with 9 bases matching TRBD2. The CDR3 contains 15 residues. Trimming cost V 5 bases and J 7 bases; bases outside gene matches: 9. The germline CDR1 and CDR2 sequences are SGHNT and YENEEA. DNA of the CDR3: TGTGCCAGCAGCGGGGGGACTAGCCCAAAAAATGAGCAGTTCTTC. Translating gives CASSGGTSPKNEQFF.

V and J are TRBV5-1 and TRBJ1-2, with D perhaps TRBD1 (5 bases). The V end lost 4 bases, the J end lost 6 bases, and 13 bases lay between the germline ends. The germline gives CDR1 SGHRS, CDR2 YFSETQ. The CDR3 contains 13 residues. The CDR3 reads CASSAMGPDGYTF. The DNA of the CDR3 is TGCGCCAGCAGCGCTATGGGGCCCGATGGCTACACCTTC.

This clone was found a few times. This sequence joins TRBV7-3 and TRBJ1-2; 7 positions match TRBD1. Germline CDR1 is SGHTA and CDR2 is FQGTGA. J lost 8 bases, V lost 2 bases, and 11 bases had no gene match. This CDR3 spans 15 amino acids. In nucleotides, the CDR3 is TGTGCCAGCAGCTTAGTCGGTGGAGGGGGCAGAGGCTACACCTTC. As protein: CASSLVGGGGRGYTF.

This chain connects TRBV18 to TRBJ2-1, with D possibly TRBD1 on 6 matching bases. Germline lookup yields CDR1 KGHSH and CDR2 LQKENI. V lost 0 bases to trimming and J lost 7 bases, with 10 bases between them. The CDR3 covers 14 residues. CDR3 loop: CASSPPFRGNEQFF. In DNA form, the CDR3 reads TGTGCCAGCTCACCACCGTTCAGGGGTAATGAGCAGTTCTTC.

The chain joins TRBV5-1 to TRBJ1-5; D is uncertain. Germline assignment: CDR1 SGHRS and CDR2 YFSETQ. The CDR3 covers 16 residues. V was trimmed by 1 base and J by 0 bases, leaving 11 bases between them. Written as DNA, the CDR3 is TGCGCCAGCAGCTTGACAGCAGCTTCTAGCAATCAGCCCCAGCATTTT. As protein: CASSLTAASSNQPQHF.

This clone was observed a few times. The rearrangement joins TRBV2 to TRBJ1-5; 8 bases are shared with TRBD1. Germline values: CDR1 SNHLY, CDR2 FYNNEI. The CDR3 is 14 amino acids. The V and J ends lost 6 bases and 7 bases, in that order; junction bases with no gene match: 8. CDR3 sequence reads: CASREGQAGQPQHF. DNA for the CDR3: TGTGCCAGCAGGGAGGGACAGGCCGGCCAGCCCCAGCATTTT.

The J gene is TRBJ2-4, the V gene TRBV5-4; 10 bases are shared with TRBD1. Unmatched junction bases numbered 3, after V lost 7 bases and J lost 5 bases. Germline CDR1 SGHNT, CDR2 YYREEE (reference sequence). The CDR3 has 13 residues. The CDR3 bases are TGTGCCAGCCGACAGGGGGCGGAAAACATTCAGTACTTC. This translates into CASRQGAENIQYF.

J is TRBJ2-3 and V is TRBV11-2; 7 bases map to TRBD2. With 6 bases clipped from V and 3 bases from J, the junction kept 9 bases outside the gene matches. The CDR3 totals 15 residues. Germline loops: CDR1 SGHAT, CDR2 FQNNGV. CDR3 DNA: TGTGCCAGCAGACGGGTGACTAGCAAAACAGATACGCAGTATTTT. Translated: CASRRVTSKTDTQYF.

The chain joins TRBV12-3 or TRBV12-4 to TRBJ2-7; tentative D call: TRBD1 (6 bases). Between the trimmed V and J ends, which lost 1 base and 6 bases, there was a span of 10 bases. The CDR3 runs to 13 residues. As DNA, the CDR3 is TGTGCCAGCAGTTTAGGGGGACAAGCCGAGCAGTACTTC. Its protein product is CASSLGGQAEQYF.

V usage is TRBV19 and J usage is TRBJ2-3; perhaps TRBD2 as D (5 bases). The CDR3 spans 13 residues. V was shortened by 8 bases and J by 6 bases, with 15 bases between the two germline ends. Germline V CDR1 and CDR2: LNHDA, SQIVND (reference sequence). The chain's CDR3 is CASGHTGWDTQYF. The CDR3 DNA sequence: TGTGCCAGTGGTCATACGGGGTGGGATACGCAGTATTTT.

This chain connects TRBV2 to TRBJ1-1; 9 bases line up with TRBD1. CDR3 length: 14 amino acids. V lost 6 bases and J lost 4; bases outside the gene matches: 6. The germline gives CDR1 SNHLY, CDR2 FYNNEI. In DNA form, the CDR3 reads TGTGCCAGCAGCGGAACAGGGGGCGGCACTGAAGCTTTCTTT. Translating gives CASSGTGGGTEAFF. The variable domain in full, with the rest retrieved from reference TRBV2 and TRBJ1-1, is EPEVTQTPSHQVTQMGQEVILRCVPISNHLYFYWYRQILGQKVEFLVSFYNNEISEKSEIFDDQFSVERPDGSNFTLKIRSTKLEDSAMYFCASSGTGGGTEAFFGQGTRLTVV.

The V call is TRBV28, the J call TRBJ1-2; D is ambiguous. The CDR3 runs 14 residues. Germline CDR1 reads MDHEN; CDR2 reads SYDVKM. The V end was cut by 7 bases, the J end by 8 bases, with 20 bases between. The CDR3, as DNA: TGTGCCAGCAAACCCCCCGGGAACTCGATGGGCTACACCTTC. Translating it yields CASKPPGNSMGYTF.